The present T cell receptor beta chain was sequenced within a study of shared T cell receptors in the human thymus. The table came from immunoSEQ multiplex PCR; TCRdb's copy has only in-frame clones and leaves some out. The sample carries 630,000 or so clones, roughly 86% recorded once. V was shortened by 4 bases and J by 2 bases, with 6 bases between the two germline ends. This CDR3 contains 12 residues. Germline loops: CDR1 MDHEN, CDR2 SYDVKM. These sequences were also reported in another study, on human thymus T cells. From that report: From resections taken during corrective heart surgery, the thymus tissue was obtained. Apparent bias marked the V and J gene usage of thymic and blood repertoires. Related research described thymic repertoires that were highly overlapping among unrelated individuals.

The J gene is TRBJ2-7, the V gene TRBV28, with D unresolved. The sequenced material came from thymocytes. The source of this sequence is a boy younger than two with a congenital heart defect. The CDR3 sequence: CASSSPPYEQYF. CDR3 nucleotides: TGTGCCAGCAGTTCCCCTCCCTACGAGCAGTACTTC.